These 28 T cell receptor beta chains originate from one sample sequenced in a study of identical twins. Using its own MiXCR run on the 5' RACE reads, TCRdb lists one record per CDR3 protein. The sample contains hundreds of thousands of distinct CDR3 sequences, roughly 6% of which appear only once. The sequencing input was naive T cells sorted from blood. The receptors originated from a man between 18 and 29 years old in good health.

Comments on this clonotype: The junction and the germline gene differ at one end; a read error may be behind it. The chain employs TRBV3-1 and TRBJ2-4, with D tentatively TRBD1 or TRBD2 (5 bases each). The length of the CDR3 is 17 residues. Germline V gene lookup returns CDR1 LGHDT and CDR2 YNNKEL (reference sequence). CDR3 residues: CASSQDGASLAKNIHYF. The CDR3 DNA is TGTGCCAGCAGCCAAGATGGGGCTAGCCTAGCCAAAAACATTCATTACTTC.

This clonotype was found many times. V usage is TRBV11-2 and J usage is TRBJ1-2; TRBD1 matches 8 bases. Per germline, CDR1 SGHAT and CDR2 FQNNGV. V shed 0 bases, J shed 8 bases, and the junction held 8 bases outside the gene matches. The CDR3 spans 15 residues. The CDR3 DNA sequence: TGTGCCAGCAGCTTAGATCATGGACAGGGATGGGGCTACACCTTC. This gives the protein CASSLDHGQGWGYTF.

This clonotype was recorded at least ten times. V usage is TRBV12-3 or TRBV12-4 and J usage is TRBJ2-7; possibly TRBD2 for D (6 bases). This CDR3 region has 17 residues. The V gene lost 5 bases and the J gene lost 2 bases, with 22 bases spanning the gap. CDR3 DNA: TGTGCCAGCAGTCTTCCCTCGGGTAGGAGGGTTGCCTACGAGCAGTACGTC. It specifies CASSLPSGRRVAYEQYV.

The V and J genes are TRBV24-1 and TRBJ1-5; possibly TRBD1 for D (6 bases). The V end lost 10 bases, the J end lost 7 bases, and 16 bases lay between the germline ends. The germline V gene has CDR1 KGHDR and CDR2 SFDVKD. CDR3 length: 13 amino acids. This CDR3 is CATGGGVEQPQHF. The CDR3 coding sequence is TGTGCCACAGGGGGGGGGGTGGAACAGCCCCAGCATTTT.

This chain uses TRBV7-3 with TRBJ2-2, with D perhaps matching TRBD1 (6 bases). Germline V gene data show CDR1 as SGHTA and CDR2 as FQGTGA. The CDR3 is 16 amino acids. Trimming cost V 5 bases and J 3 bases, with 16 bases left between them. Here the CDR3 reads CASSPLTGTHTGELFF. The CDR3 DNA follows: TGTGCCAGCAGCCCTTTAACCGGGACACACACCGGGGAGCTGTTTTTT.

Many counts were recorded for this clonotype. The rearrangement links TRBV5-6 to TRBJ2-5, with TRBD1 matching over 11 bases. The CDR3 covers 13 residues. Germline CDR1 reads SGHDT; CDR2 reads YYEEEE. V lost 4 bases to trimming and J lost 5 bases; unmatched junction nucleotides: 1. The CDR3 DNA reads as TGTGCCAGCAGCAGGACAGGGGGCGAGACCCAGTACTTC. Translating gives CASSRTGGETQYF.

The rearrangement uses TRBV15 and TRBJ1-5; D is uncertain. The germline V and J ends were trimmed by 0 bases and 1 base, with 7 bases remaining between them. The germline gives CDR1 LNHNV, CDR2 YYDKDF (reference sequence). The CDR3 sequence is 15 residues long. The CDR3: CATSRDTDSNQPQHF. The CDR3 DNA is TGTGCCACCAGCAGAGATACGGACAGCAATCAGCCCCAGCATTTT.

This clonotype was found many times. V is TRBV4-1 and J is TRBJ1-2; D is possibly TRBD1 (5 bases). Germline V gene lookup returns CDR1 MGHRA and CDR2 YSYEKL. The CDR3 has 13 residues. Trimming cost V 0 bases and J 7 bases, with 9 bases left between them. The CDR3 coding sequence is TGCGCCAGCAGCCAAGAAGGCGGGGCTGGCTACACCTTC. Translation: CASSQEGGAGYTF.

A few counts support this clonotype. This chain joins TRBV6-1 and TRBJ2-2; 9 bases align to TRBD2. The CDR3 runs to 15 residues. With V trimmed by 6 bases and J by 8 bases, 10 bases remained unmatched. The germline V gene encodes CDR1 MNHNS and CDR2 SASEGT. The CDR3 DNA reads as TGTGCCAGCAGCATTACGCTAGCGGGATCGGGGGAGCTGTTTTTT. This translates into CASSITLAGSGELFF.

This clonotype was seen repeatedly, ten times or more. The chain is built from TRBV6-5 and TRBJ2-3; TRBD1 is a possible D gene (5 bases). Trimming cost V 2 bases and J 4 bases, with 10 bases left between them. CDR3 length equals 14 residues. Germline CDR1 and CDR2: MNHEY and SVGAGI. The CDR3 region has the DNA TGTGCCAGCAGTTACAGGGGCCCCGCAGATACGCAGTATTTT. This encodes CASSYRGPADTQYF.

The chain employs TRBV4-2 and TRBJ2-7; D might be TRBD1 or TRBD2, each matching 6 bases. Deletions cut 1 base from V and 6 bases from J, with 16 bases between. Germline loops: CDR1 LGHNA, CDR2 YNFKEQ. This CDR3 contains 15 residues. CDR3: CASSQASRGRLEQYF. Written as DNA, the CDR3 is TGTGCCAGCAGCCAAGCGTCCCGGGGGCGCCTCGAGCAGTACTTC.

This clonotype was observed many times. The chain recombines TRBV20-1 with TRBJ2-2; no definite D call. The germline gives CDR1 DFQATT, CDR2 SNEGSKA (reference sequence). V lost 3 bases and J 6 bases, leaving 8 bases between the germline ends. The CDR3 runs to 12 residues. CDR3 sequence reads: CSARIAAGELFF. CDR3 in DNA: TGCAGTGCTAGGATAGCTGCCGGGGAGCTGTTTTTT.

This sequence joins TRBV29-1 and TRBJ2-7, with 7 bases identical to TRBD2. The CDR3 has 14 residues. The V gene's germline CDR1 is SQVTM and CDR2 ANQGSEA. V was pared by 4 bases and J by 0 bases, with 6 bases of the junction left unmatched. In DNA, the CDR3 is TGCAGCGTTGCTACCCTAGCGGCCTCCTACGAGCAGTACTTC. Encoded protein: CSVATLAASYEQYF.

Many counts were recorded for this clonotype. The V call is TRBV20-1, the J call TRBJ2-5, with 9 bases lining up with TRBD2. The CDR3 extends over 15 amino acids. CDR1 and CDR2 from the germline V gene are DFQATT and SNEGSKA (reference sequence). The ends lost 3 bases at V and 2 bases at J; junction bases unmatched: 7. The CDR3 DNA follows: TGCAGTGCTAGTCCAGCGGGAGGCCCGCAAGAGACCCAGTACTTC. This translates into CSASPAGGPQETQYF.

The table lists this clonotype with many counts. The chain joins TRBV20-1 to TRBJ1-1; the D is unclear. The V end lost 0 bases, the J end lost 3 bases, and 11 bases lay between the germline ends. CDR3 size: 14 residues. Germline CDR1 DFQATT, CDR2 SNEGSKA (reference sequence). CDR3 coding DNA: TGCAGTGCTAGAGATCTGACACTGTACACTGAAGCTTTCTTT. Its translation: CSARDLTLYTEAFF.

This clonotype was observed many times. This chain joins TRBV5-6 and TRBJ2-3, with TRBD2 as a possible D gene (6 bases). The CDR3 has 15 amino acids. Germline V gene sequence: CDR1 SGHDT, CDR2 YYEEEE. Trimming removed 6 bases from V and 4 bases from J, with 18 bases in between. CDR3 sequence reads: CASTKLSGAPDTQYF. The CDR3 DNA sequence: TGTGCCAGCACCAAGCTTAGCGGCGCCCCAGATACGCAGTATTTT.

The chain is built from TRBV28 and TRBJ2-7; 9 nucleotides agree with TRBD1. The ends lost 5 bases at V and 4 bases at J; junction bases unmatched: 9. The CDR3 loop spans 15 amino acids. Germline V gene lookup returns CDR1 MDHEN and CDR2 SYDVKM. The CDR3 is CASSGGGQGDYEQYF. In DNA form, the CDR3 reads TGTGCCAGCAGTGGCGGGGGACAGGGTGATTACGAGCAGTACTTC.

Points on this clonotype: A much larger clone differs from this one at a single base, so this may be a read error. The chain employs TRBV2 and TRBJ2-1; D remains ambiguous. Germline values: CDR1 SNHLY, CDR2 FYNNEI. The CDR3 contains 11 residues. V shed 10 bases and J shed 0 bases, with 4 bases lying between them. DNA of the CDR3: TGTGCCACTAACTCCTACAATGAGCAGTTCTTC. This translates into CATNSYNEQFF.

The chain employs TRBV7-9 and TRBJ2-2; 9 bases are a match to TRBD2. With 6 bases clipped from V and 3 bases from J, the junction kept 8 bases outside the gene matches. The germline gives CDR1 SEHNR, CDR2 FQNEAQ (reference sequence). The CDR3 totals 16 residues. The CDR3 coding sequence is TGTGCCAGCAGACCAGTAGCGGGAGCATACACCGGGGAGCTGTTTTTT. It codes for CASRPVAGAYTGELFF.

This clonotype occurred many times. The V call is TRBV5-6, the J call TRBJ2-2; 13 nucleotides align to TRBD2. V was clipped by 4 bases and J by 6 bases; unmatched bases: 6. The CDR3 is 16 residues long. Germline V gene sequence: CDR1 SGHDT, CDR2 YYEEEE. In DNA form, the CDR3 reads TGTGCCAGCAGCCTCGGACTAGCGGGAGTCGCCGGGGAGCTGTTTTTT. It yields the protein CASSLGLAGVAGELFF.

This clonotype was observed a handful of times. In nucleotides, the CDR3 is TGTGCCAGCAGCCGACTAGCGGGAGTGGTCCACGAGCAGTACTTC. As protein: CASSRLAGVVHEQYF. The V gene is TRBV28, the J gene TRBJ2-7, with TRBD2 matching over 12 bases. CDR1 and CDR2 (germline): MDHEN, SYDVKM. J gave up 5 bases and V 6 bases, and 8 bases lay outside the gene matches. There are 15 residues in the CDR3.

This clonotype was detected many times. The V call is TRBV12-3 or TRBV12-4, the J call TRBJ1-6; D not resolved. The CDR3 totals 13 residues. Trimming cost V 7 bases and J 6 bases, with 10 bases left between them. CDR3 DNA sequence: TGTGCCAGCACTTTTAACACTAATTCACCCCTCCACTTT. Translated, it gives CASTFNTNSPLHF.

There are many counts of this clonotype. This chain connects TRBV12-3 or TRBV12-4 to TRBJ2-7, with D perhaps TRBD1 (6 bases). Between the trimmed V and J ends, which lost 3 bases and 3 bases, there was a span of 9 bases. This CDR3 has 13 residues. CDR3: CASSLRGHYEQYF. The CDR3 nucleotides read TGTGCCAGCAGTTTGAGGGGACACTACGAGCAGTACTTC.

Many counts were recorded for this clonotype. The V gene is TRBV20-1, the J gene TRBJ1-1; D ambiguous. Trimming took 3 bases from V and 1 from J, leaving 12 bases between them. This CDR3 has 14 amino acids. Germline lookup yields CDR1 DFQATT and CDR2 SNEGSKA (reference sequence). CDR3 amino acids: CSARVSRWNTEAFF. Written as DNA, the CDR3 is TGCAGTGCTAGGGTGTCCAGGTGGAACACTGAAGCTTTCTTT.

In its sample, this clonotype was seen many times. The rearrangement uses TRBV6-5 and TRBJ2-1, with D unresolved. V lost 8 bases and J 9 bases, leaving 11 bases between the germline ends. The germline CDR1 and CDR2 sequences are MNHEY and SVGAGI. The CDR3 runs to 11 residues. CDR3 loop: CASGPLVEQFF. The CDR3 bases are TGTGCCAGCGGGCCCCTCGTTGAGCAGTTCTTC.

The CDR3 is CASSQDLIGVWELFF. The CDR3 DNA sequence: TGCGCCAGCAGCCAAGACCTGATCGGGGTCTGGGAGCTGTTTTTT. This sequence joins TRBV4-3 and TRBJ2-2; TRBD2 might be the D (5 bases). The CDR3 length is 15 residues. Germline CDR1 is LGHNA and CDR2 is YSLEER. V was shortened by 0 bases and J by 9 bases, with 14 bases between the two germline ends.

There are many counts of this clonotype. V gene TRBV9 combines with J gene TRBJ2-1; 8 nucleotides line up with TRBD1. Germline V CDR1 and CDR2: SGDLS, YYNGEE. The CDR3 is 15 amino acids. V was clipped by 0 bases and J by 6 bases; unmatched bases: 5. The CDR3 loop is CASSVDGQGRNEQFF. The CDR3 DNA is TGTGCCAGCAGCGTAGATGGACAGGGACGCAATGAGCAGTTCTTC.

The genes are TRBV3-1 and TRBJ1-5; the match to TRBD1 covers 8 bases. V shed 0 bases, J shed 1 base, and the junction held 5 bases outside the gene matches. Germline-derived CDR1 and CDR2 are LGHDT and YNNKEL (reference sequence). The CDR3 loop spans 17 amino acids. The CDR3 sequence: CASSQDRGRRSNQPQHF. Here the CDR3 DNA reads TGTGCCAGCAGCCAAGACAGGGGGCGGAGGAGCAATCAGCCCCAGCATTTT.